There are many counts of the clone carrying this T cell receptor (beta chain). Its antigen is not known. This record comes from a study of beta chain bispecific antibodies for T cell cancers. Background on the study: TRBV sequencing of surviving healthy T cells measured each family's depletion. Surface TRBV12 (TRBV12-3) was on Jurkat, TRBV5-5 on HPB-ALL. Study-wide results and limits: After anti-TRBV12 rather than anti-CD19 exposure, TRBV12-3 made up 97% to 99% less of total TRBV signal. Normal T cells contributed less of the targeted TRBV signal than the leukemia cells did.

Libraries carried unique molecular identifiers used for clonotype counts. TCRdb reprocessed the 5' RACE reads via MiXCR and lists one record per CDR3 protein. The profile covers tens of thousands of distinct CDR3 sequences, with about 2% appearing a single time and approximately 5.4% taken by the ten largest. The V and J ends lost 5 bases and 0 bases respectively, with 15 bases between them. The germline V gene has CDR1 GTSNPN and CDR2 SVGIG (reference sequence). The CDR3 has 15 residues. T cells were expanded from blood mononuclear cells for 2 to 4 days with anti-CD3 OKT3 or CD3/CD28 beads. The specimen was healthy donor T cells cultured with leukemia cells, collected from a culture containing a bispecific antibody targeting TCR Vbeta12. The chain has TRBV30 and TRBJ2-3; perhaps TRBD2 as D (6 bases). This receptor was taken from a human donor in good health. Some clones in this sample may be carry-over from other donors' samples. The DNA of the CDR3 is TGTGCCTGGTTCTCGGGACTTTCTAGCACAGATACGCAGTATTTT. It specifies CAWFSGLSSTDTQYF.